This TCR beta chain comes out of a study of blood T cell repertoires in COVID-19. Looking at the study overall: The United States, Italy and Spain provided the acute and convalescent COVID-19 samples. PBMCs, B-cell-depleted T cells, or T cells were the source of the cDNA or gDNA that made up the material.

The CDR3 contains 12 residues. Deletions cut 3 bases from V and 4 bases from J, with 6 bases between. In the source study's methods: Reference gene primer amplification gave estimated nucleated cell counts. Libraries were prepared by immunoSEQ multiplex PCR; TCRdb keeps only in-frame clonotypes and omits some of them. The D gene and trimming were derived from the DNA, and the V and J assignments and clone size from that table. The sample carries 240,000 or so clones, roughly 85% recorded once. This receptor was obtained from a woman in her late teens or twenties with acute or convalescent COVID-19. V and J are TRBV12-3 or TRBV12-4 and TRBJ1-1; D is uncertain. What was sequenced was peripheral blood. CDR3 region: CASSLGPTEAFF. The DNA for the CDR3 is TGTGCCAGCAGTTTGGGCCCCACTGAAGCTTTCTTT.